Listed here is a single T cell receptor beta chain. Its antigen is not identified. The entry originates in a study of T cell responses to AZD1222 COVID-19 vaccine. Regarding the study as a whole: Only after the peak T cell response were repertoires sampled. White British ancestry dominated among donors, who included more females, and clonal diversity was possibly underestimated.

Profiled with immunoSEQ multiplex PCR; TCRdb holds only in-frame clones, not every one. Altogether about 150,000 clones are present, over 75% being singletons, with the ten largest covering approximately 2%. Per germline, CDR1 MDHEN and CDR2 SYDVKM. The germline V and J ends were trimmed by 5 bases and 1 base, with 8 bases remaining between them. This CDR3 is built from 13 residues. The V and J genes are TRBV28 and TRBJ1-1; the D is unclear. The TCR was taken from an adult in good health. Sequencing used peripheral blood, obtained on day 0 of AZD1222 vaccination. The CDR3 protein is CASSPDGNTEAFF. The CDR3 DNA sequence: TGTGCCAGCAGTCCCGACGGGAACACTGAAGCTTTCTTT. Drawing the rest from reference TRBV28 and TRBJ1-1, the complete variable domain is DVKVTQSSRYLVKRTGEKVFLECVQDMDHENMFWYRQDPGLGLRLIYFSYDVKMKEKGDIPEGYSVSREKKERFSLILESASTNQTSMYLCASSPDGNTEAFFGQGTRLTVV.